These T cell receptor beta chains were read from a single sample in a study of human T cells and chemical hapten exposure. TCRdb ran MiXCR on the RACE reads and lists one entry per CDR3 protein. The top ten hold about 2.1% of the sample, which has 240,000 or so distinct CDR3 sequences, approximately 8.6% seen once. Sample: whole blood, taken in connection with sensitization to the hapten diphenylcyclopropenone (DPC). The receptor source for this set is a woman aged 40 to 50 with alopecia areata. Some clones in this sample may be carry-over from other donors' samples. Each CDR3 is given with its conserved first and last residue. A D gene is named only where the DNA matches it firmly. Clone sizes are given selectively: once, few, many, or a class where the clone is expanded.

J gene: TRBJ1-5; clone size: NA; V gene: TRBV6-6; D gene: TRBD1; CDR3 length: 14; CDR3 DNA: TGTGCCAGCACACAGGGGACGGGCAATCAGCCCCAGCATTTT; CDR3 protein: CASTQGTGNQPQHF
J gene: TRBJ2-2; clone size: NA; V gene: TRBV12-3/TRBV12-4; D gene: NA; CDR3 length: 14; CDR3 DNA: TGTGCCAGCCGAGAACTCGAGGCGGGCGGGGAGCTGTTTTTT; CDR3 protein: CASRELEAGGELFF
J gene: TRBJ2-7; clone size: NA; V gene: TRBV7-2; D gene: TRBD2; CDR3 length: 15; CDR3 DNA: TGTGCCAGCAGCCAAGGGACTAGCGACCCCTACGAGCAGTACTTC; CDR3 protein: CASSQGTSDPYEQYF
J gene: TRBJ2-1; clone size: NA; V gene: TRBV4-2; D gene: NA; CDR3 length: 17; CDR3 DNA: TGTGCCAGCAGCCAAGGTAGCAGCATCATCTCCTACAATGAGCAGTTCTTC; CDR3 protein: CASSQGSSIISYNEQFF
J gene: TRBJ2-2; clone size: many; V gene: TRBV29-1; D gene: NA; CDR3 length: 14; CDR3 DNA: TGCAGCGTTGAAGGCAGGGTTAACACCGGGGAGCTGTTTTTT; CDR3 protein: CSVEGRVNTGELFF
J gene: TRBJ2-3; clone size: NA; V gene: TRBV11-2; D gene: NA; CDR3 length: 15; CDR3 DNA: TGTGCCAGCAGCTTGGGGACACGTCGCACAGATACGCAGTATTTT; CDR3 protein: CASSLGTRRTDTQYF
J gene: TRBJ2-3; clone size: few; V gene: TRBV24-1; D gene: NA; CDR3 length: 17; CDR3 DNA: TGTGCCACCAGTGATTCCAGCGGGCGGGGCCGCACAGATACGCAGTATTTT; CDR3 protein: CATSDSSGRGRTDTQYF
J gene: TRBJ2-3; clone size: few; V gene: TRBV11-2; D gene: TRBD2; CDR3 length: 16; CDR3 DNA: TGTGCCAGCAGCTCACTTAGCGGGAGGGTGGCAGATACGCAGTATTTT; CDR3 protein: CASSSLSGRVADTQYF
J gene: TRBJ2-1; clone size: NA; V gene: TRBV28; D gene: TRBD1; CDR3 length: 16; CDR3 DNA: TGTGCCAGCGGAGAAATCGGGACAGCTACCTACAATGAGCCGTTCTTC; CDR3 protein: CASGEIGTATYNEPFF
J gene: TRBJ2-3; clone size: NA; V gene: TRBV7-2; D gene: TRBD2; CDR3 length: 12; CDR3 DNA: TGTGCCACTGGGACTAGCGCAAATACGCAGTATTTT; CDR3 protein: CATGTSANTQYF
J gene: TRBJ2-7; clone size: few; V gene: TRBV12-3/TRBV12-4; D gene: NA; CDR3 length: 12; CDR3 DNA: TGTGCCAGCAGTCTCGGGACCATCGAGCAGTACTTC; CDR3 protein: CASSLGTIEQYF
J gene: TRBJ2-7; clone size: few; V gene: TRBV25-1; D gene: NA; CDR3 length: 11; CDR3 DNA: TGTGCCAGCAGTGACAGGTACGAGCAGTACTTC; CDR3 protein: CASSDRYEQYF
J gene: TRBJ2-3; clone size: many; V gene: TRBV27; D gene: NA; CDR3 length: 13; CDR3 DNA: TGTGCCAGCAGCCCGACTAGTATGGATACGCAGTATTTT; CDR3 protein: CASSPTSMDTQYF
J gene: TRBJ2-7; clone size: many; V gene: TRBV28; D gene: NA; CDR3 length: 15; CDR3 DNA: TGTGCCAGCAGCCCTCTCCGGACTCTAACCTACGAGCAGTACTTC; CDR3 protein: CASSPLRTLTYEQYF
J gene: TRBJ2-2; clone size: few; V gene: TRBV7-2; D gene: TRBD2; CDR3 length: 16; CDR3 DNA: TGTGCCAGCAGCTTAAGCGGGGGTCACCTCACCGGGGAGCTGTTTTTT; CDR3 protein: CASSLSGGHLTGELFF
J gene: TRBJ1-1; clone size: many; V gene: TRBV18; D gene: TRBD1; CDR3 length: 13; CDR3 DNA: TGTGCCAGCTACTTGGGACAGGGCACTGAAGCTTTCTTT; CDR3 protein: CASYLGQGTEAFF
J gene: TRBJ2-7; clone size: few; V gene: TRBV12-3/TRBV12-4; D gene: TRBD1; CDR3 length: 15; CDR3 DNA: TGTGCCAGCTCACAGGGGGTATTGGACTCCTACGAGCAGTACTTC; CDR3 protein: CASSQGVLDSYEQYF
J gene: TRBJ1-5; clone size: few; V gene: TRBV6-1; D gene: NA; CDR3 length: 15; CDR3 DNA: TGTGCCAGCAGGGAACAGGCTTATAGCAATCAGCCCCAGCATTTT; CDR3 protein: CASREQAYSNQPQHF
J gene: TRBJ1-1; clone size: few; V gene: TRBV4-2; D gene: NA; CDR3 length: 16; CDR3 DNA: TGTGCCAGCAGCCATGATTTAAGGGGGGCCGACACTGAAGCTTTCTTT; CDR3 protein: CASSHDLRGADTEAFF
J gene: TRBJ1-1; clone size: NA; V gene: TRBV2; D gene: NA; CDR3 length: 13; CDR3 DNA: TGTGCCAGCAGTGAAACCACAGATATAGAAGCTTTCTTT; CDR3 protein: CASSETTDIEAFF
J gene: TRBJ2-3; clone size: NA; V gene: TRBV10-3; D gene: NA; CDR3 length: 11; CDR3 DNA: TGTGCCATCAGTGAGGGAAACACGCAGTATTTT; CDR3 protein: CAISEGNTQYF
J gene: TRBJ1-1; clone size: NA; V gene: TRBV20-1; D gene: TRBD1; CDR3 length: 16; CDR3 DNA: TGCAGTGCTAGAGGGATCATCTACAGGGGGCTCACTGAAGCTTTCTTT; CDR3 protein: CSARGIIYRGLTEAFF
J gene: TRBJ2-5; clone size: NA; V gene: TRBV12-3/TRBV12-4; D gene: NA; CDR3 length: 13; CDR3 DNA: TGTGCCAGCAGTGCCGATAACAGGTTGGCCCAGTACTTC; CDR3 protein: CASSADNRLAQYF
J gene: TRBJ2-7; clone size: few; V gene: TRBV14; D gene: TRBD1; CDR3 length: 16; CDR3 DNA: TGTGCCAGCAGCCCGCTTCAGGGGGCGGACACCTACGAGCAGTACTTC; CDR3 protein: CASSPLQGADTYEQYF
J gene: TRBJ2-1; clone size: NA; V gene: TRBV29-1; D gene: TRBD2; CDR3 length: 14; CDR3 DNA: TGCAGCGGAGGGACTAGCGGGAGGGACAATGAGCAGTTCTTC; CDR3 protein: CSGGTSGRDNEQFF
J gene: TRBJ2-5; clone size: NA; V gene: TRBV20-1; D gene: TRBD1; CDR3 length: 8; CDR3 DNA: TGCAGTGTCGGGACAGAGGACTTC; CDR3 protein: CSVGTEDF
J gene: TRBJ1-1; clone size: NA; V gene: TRBV24-1; D gene: NA; CDR3 length: 13; CDR3 DNA: TGTGCCACCAGTGGGACGGGGAACACTGAAGCTTTCTTT; CDR3 protein: CATSGTGNTEAFF
J gene: TRBJ1-1; clone size: NA; V gene: TRBV6-2/TRBV6-3; D gene: NA; CDR3 length: 12; CDR3 DNA: TGTGCCAGCCGCCCTATCGGGACTGAAGCTTTCTTT; CDR3 protein: CASRPIGTEAFF
J gene: TRBJ2-4; clone size: once; V gene: TRBV28; D gene: NA; CDR3 length: 16; CDR3 DNA: TGTGCCAGCAGTTTATTTCGGGCCGTAGCCAAAAACATTCAGTACTTC; CDR3 protein: CASSLFRAVAKNIQYF
J gene: TRBJ1-6; clone size: many; V gene: TRBV28; D gene: TRBD1; CDR3 length: 13; CDR3 DNA: TGTGCCACCCAGGGGGGGAGTAGTTCACCCCTCCACTTT; CDR3 protein: CATQGGSSSPLHF
J gene: TRBJ2-7; clone size: few; V gene: TRBV4-1; D gene: NA; CDR3 length: 15; CDR3 DNA: TGCGCCAGCAGCCAAGGGGCGGACAGTCGCTACGAGCAGTACTTC; CDR3 protein: CASSQGADSRYEQYF
J gene: TRBJ1-6; clone size: NA; V gene: TRBV7-8; D gene: NA; CDR3 length: 15; CDR3 DNA: TGTGCCAGCAGCTTCTCGGCAGGGAATAATTCACCCCTCCACTTT; CDR3 protein: CASSFSAGNNSPLHF
J gene: TRBJ2-5; clone size: few; V gene: TRBV5-1; D gene: TRBD2; CDR3 length: 18; CDR3 DNA: TGCGCCAGCAGTAAAAGGCGGGGTAGCGGGAATTTCCAAGAGACCCAGTACTTC; CDR3 protein: CASSKRRGSGNFQETQYF
J gene: TRBJ2-5; clone size: NA; V gene: TRBV7-2; D gene: TRBD2; CDR3 length: 14; CDR3 DNA: TGTGCCAGCAGCCCGAGCGGGAGTCTAGAGACCCAGTACTTC; CDR3 protein: CASSPSGSLETQYF
J gene: TRBJ2-2; clone size: NA; V gene: TRBV10-3; D gene: NA; CDR3 length: 16; CDR3 DNA: TGTGCCATCAGTTCAGGTTACCTAAAGAACACCGGGGAGCTGTTTTTT; CDR3 protein: CAISSGYLKNTGELFF
J gene: TRBJ1-5; clone size: few; V gene: TRBV5-5; D gene: NA; CDR3 length: 16; CDR3 DNA: TGTGCCAGCAGCTTGTCGCGGGGGCAAGGCAATCAGCCCCAGCATTTT; CDR3 protein: CASSLSRGQGNQPQHF
J gene: TRBJ2-7; clone size: NA; V gene: TRBV14; D gene: NA; CDR3 length: 16; CDR3 DNA: TGTGCCAGCAGCCCCATGGGGGGACCGAAATTCCACGAGCAGTACTTC; CDR3 protein: CASSPMGGPKFHEQYF
J gene: TRBJ1-2; clone size: NA; V gene: TRBV2; D gene: NA; CDR3 length: 12; CDR3 DNA: TGTGCCAGCAGCGGCACCAGCTATGGCTACACCTTC; CDR3 protein: CASSGTSYGYTF
J gene: TRBJ2-1; clone size: NA; V gene: TRBV7-2; D gene: TRBD2; CDR3 length: 16; CDR3 DNA: TGTGCCAGCAGCTTAGGGGGGACTAGCGGTTACAATGAGCAGTTCTTC; CDR3 protein: CASSLGGTSGYNEQFF
J gene: TRBJ2-5; clone size: many; V gene: TRBV2; D gene: NA; CDR3 length: 13; CDR3 DNA: TGTGCCAGCAGTAACTTCCCCCAAGAGACCCAGTACTTC; CDR3 protein: CASSNFPQETQYF
J gene: TRBJ1-1; clone size: NA; V gene: TRBV5-6; D gene: NA; CDR3 length: 15; CDR3 DNA: TGTGCCAGCAGCCCAGAGCCGGGTATGAACACTGAAGCTTTCTTT; CDR3 protein: CASSPEPGMNTEAFF
J gene: TRBJ1-1; clone size: NA; V gene: TRBV12-3/TRBV12-4; D gene: NA; CDR3 length: 13; CDR3 DNA: TGTGCCAGCAGTTTATCGGGGGCTCGTGAAGCTTTCTTT; CDR3 protein: CASSLSGAREAFF
J gene: TRBJ2-7; clone size: few; V gene: TRBV18; D gene: NA; CDR3 length: 15; CDR3 DNA: TGTGCCAGCTCACCACCACAACGAAAAGGGTTTGAGCAGTACTTC; CDR3 protein: CASSPPQRKGFEQYF
J gene: TRBJ1-5; clone size: few; V gene: TRBV28; D gene: NA; CDR3 length: 17; CDR3 DNA: TGTGCCAGCAGTCCTACCCGGTCAGGGGCTAGCAATCAGCCCCAGCATTTT; CDR3 protein: CASSPTRSGASNQPQHF
J gene: TRBJ2-1; clone size: many; V gene: TRBV19; D gene: TRBD1; CDR3 length: 16; CDR3 DNA: TGTGCCAGTAGTGGGACAGGGCGATCAAAAGGCAATGAGCAGTTCTTC; CDR3 protein: CASSGTGRSKGNEQFF
J gene: TRBJ1-6; clone size: NA; V gene: TRBV20-1; D gene: NA; CDR3 length: 14; CDR3 DNA: TGCAGTGCCCGAGCAGGCGGGATAAATTCACCCCTCCACTTT; CDR3 protein: CSARAGGINSPLHF
J gene: TRBJ2-7; clone size: few; V gene: TRBV14; D gene: TRBD1; CDR3 length: 13; CDR3 DNA: TGTGCCAGCAGCCAAGAGCAGGGGGTCGAGCAGTACTTC; CDR3 protein: CASSQEQGVEQYF
J gene: TRBJ1-1; clone size: many; V gene: TRBV20-1; D gene: NA; CDR3 length: 12; CDR3 DNA: TGCAGTGCTGGAGGGGCGAACACTGAAGCTTTCTTT; CDR3 protein: CSAGGANTEAFF
J gene: TRBJ2-3; clone size: many; V gene: TRBV28; D gene: TRBD2; CDR3 length: 17; CDR3 DNA: TGTGCCAGCAGTCCGCGACTAGCGGGAGGGGGGGCAGATACGCAGTATTTT; CDR3 protein: CASSPRLAGGGADTQYF
J gene: TRBJ1-2; clone size: NA; V gene: TRBV3-1; D gene: NA; CDR3 length: 17; CDR3 DNA: TGTGCCAGCAGCCAAGCACCCTCGGACACCAGAGTTGTGCGCTACACCTTC; CDR3 protein: CASSQAPSDTRVVRYTF
J gene: TRBJ2-3; clone size: few; V gene: TRBV6-2/TRBV6-3; D gene: NA; CDR3 length: 12; CDR3 DNA: TGTGCCAGCAGCACCCGAGTTGATACGCAGTATTTT; CDR3 protein: CASSTRVDTQYF
J gene: TRBJ2-3; clone size: few; V gene: TRBV20-1; D gene: NA; CDR3 length: 16; CDR3 DNA: TGCAGTGCTAGAGATCGGCGGGCCCCTAGCACAGATACGCAGTATTTT; CDR3 protein: CSARDRRAPSTDTQYF
J gene: TRBJ1-1; clone size: few; V gene: TRBV6-5; D gene: NA; CDR3 length: 15; CDR3 DNA: TGTGCCAGCACCCCCTTAAGGCGGGGGGCGACGGAAGCTTTCTTT; CDR3 protein: CASTPLRRGATEAFF
J gene: TRBJ2-7; clone size: NA; V gene: TRBV6-5; D gene: TRBD2; CDR3 length: 16; CDR3 DNA: TGTGCCAGCAGTCCCAGGGATAGCGGGAACTCCTACGAGCAGTACTTC; CDR3 protein: CASSPRDSGNSYEQYF
J gene: TRBJ2-1; clone size: NA; V gene: TRBV2; D gene: NA; CDR3 length: 14; CDR3 DNA: TGTGCCAGCAGTCAGGGCCCGTCCTACAATGAGCAGTTCTTC; CDR3 protein: CASSQGPSYNEQFF
J gene: TRBJ2-1; clone size: NA; V gene: TRBV12-3/TRBV12-4; D gene: TRBD2; CDR3 length: 16; CDR3 DNA: TGTGCCAGCAGTTTAGGACTAGCGGAAATAAGGGATGAGCAGTTCTTC; CDR3 protein: CASSLGLAEIRDEQFF